Below are 14 T cell receptor beta chains sequenced from a single sample in a study of T cell changes during pregnancy in multiple sclerosis. Clones were sequenced by immunoSEQ multiplex PCR, and TCRdb holds only the in-frame ones, with some missing. The table records about 70,000 clones, just over 90% of them present only once. The source material was peripheral blood, sampled after pregnancy. These TCRs come from a female donor with multiple sclerosis, enrolled in a pregnancy study.

This rearrangement joins TRBV4-2 to TRBJ2-3, with TRBD2 matching over 7 bases. The CDR3 runs to 18 residues. The germline V gene has CDR1 LGHNA and CDR2 YNFKEQ. V lost 0 bases to trimming and J lost 0 bases; unmatched junction nucleotides: 9. In nucleotides, the CDR3 is TGTGCCAGCAGCCAAGATGTGATCCTAGCGGATAGCACAGATACGCAGTATTTT. Translation gives CASSQDVILADSTDTQYF.

The J gene is TRBJ2-2, the V gene TRBV7-2; 7 bases line up with TRBD2. CDR1 and CDR2 (germline): SGHTA, FQGNSA. This CDR3 is 16 amino acids long. V trimming: 5 bases; J trimming: 3 bases; junction bases outside the gene matches: 9. CDR3 loop: CASSPFSGFDTGELFF. The DNA for the CDR3 is TGTGCCAGCAGCCCCTTTAGCGGGTTTGACACCGGGGAGCTGTTTTTT.

The chain recombines TRBV5-8 with TRBJ2-3, with D possibly being TRBD1 (5 bases). The V and J ends lost 3 bases and 4 bases respectively, with 9 bases between them. Looked up from germline, CDR1 is SGHTS and CDR2 is YDEGEE. This CDR3 has 13 residues. The CDR3 sequence is CASSWMGPDTQYF. The CDR3 bases are TGTGCCAGCAGCTGGATGGGGCCAGATACGCAGTATTTT.

The chain recombines TRBV5-1 with TRBJ2-7, with D hard to call. The germline CDR1 and CDR2 sequences are SGHRS and YFSETQ. The CDR3 totals 14 residues. Between the trimmed V and J ends, which lost 1 base and 2 bases, there was a span of 10 bases. CDR3 in amino acids: CASSLSGDAYEQYF. CDR3 sequence (DNA): TGCGCCAGCAGCTTGTCAGGTGATGCCTACGAGCAGTACTTC.

The chain has TRBV19 and TRBJ2-7, with TRBD1 as a possible D gene (5 bases). Germline loops: CDR1 LNHDA, CDR2 SQIVND (reference sequence). The V and J ends lost 1 base and 1 base respectively, with 11 bases between them. This CDR3 contains 15 residues. The CDR3 sequence is CASSIATGSSYEQYF. In DNA form, the CDR3 reads TGTGCCAGTAGTATAGCTACAGGTTCGTCCTACGAGCAGTACTTC.

The chain links TRBV28 to TRBJ1-5; D uncertain. The germline CDR1 and CDR2 sequences are MDHEN and SYDVKM. Trimming took 6 bases from V and 0 from J, leaving 9 bases between them. The CDR3 contains 14 residues. CDR3 DNA: TGTGCCAGCAGGGAACACAGTAGCAATCAGCCCCAGCATTTT. Translating gives CASREHSSNQPQHF.

J is TRBJ2-5 and V is TRBV5-1, with D perhaps TRBD1 (5 bases). V lost 0 bases to trimming and J lost 2 bases, with 14 bases between them. Germline CDR1 SGHRS, CDR2 YFSETQ. The CDR3 is made up of 16 amino acids. The DNA of the CDR3 is TGCGCCAGCAGCTTGGTTGGCAGGGTACTGCAAGAGACCCAGTACTTC. Its translation is CASSLVGRVLQETQYF.

This clone was recorded once. The chain couples TRBV7-9 to TRBJ2-4; D is uncertain. This CDR3 has 14 amino acids. Germline V gene sequence: CDR1 SEHNR, CDR2 FQNEAQ (reference sequence). Trimming pared 4 bases from V and 4 bases from J, leaving 11 bases between. CDR3 sequence reads: CASSSTMEKNIQYF. The CDR3 bases are TGTGCCAGCAGCTCAACCATGGAGAAAAACATTCAGTACTTC.

This clone qualifies as large. V and J are TRBV27 and TRBJ1-5; 8 nucleotides match TRBD1. Per the germline V gene, CDR1 is MNHEY and CDR2 is SMNVEV (reference sequence). The CDR3 extends over 15 amino acids. After removal of 5 bases from V and 5 bases from J, the junction contained 8 bases not matched to a gene. CDR3 bases: TGTGCCAGCAGTCCCTCGGACAGGGATGATCAGCCCCAGCATTTT. It is translated as CASSPSDRDDQPQHF.

The rearrangement joins TRBV6-1 to TRBJ1-5, with D maybe TRBD1 (6 bases). The germline CDR1 and CDR2 sequences are MNHNS and SASEGT. The length of the CDR3 is 14 residues. The V end was cut by 3 bases, the J end by 7 bases, with 13 bases between. CDR3 region: CASSDGTIEQPQHF. The CDR3 DNA is TGTGCCAGCAGTGACGGGACAATAGAACAGCCCCAGCATTTT.

The chain recombines TRBV29-1 with TRBJ1-2, with 7 bases lining up with TRBD1. V gave up 6 bases and J gave up 6 bases; unmatched junction bases: 13. CDR1 and CDR2 from the germline V gene are SQVTM and ANQGSEA. The CDR3 loop spans 14 amino acids. CDR3 DNA sequence: TGCAGCGTGGGCTTACAGGGGTCAGGCGATGGCTACACCTTC. Its translation is CSVGLQGSGDGYTF.

The J gene is TRBJ2-2, the V gene TRBV30; the D gene is possibly TRBD2 (5 bases). The CDR3 is made up of 11 amino acids. Germline assignment: CDR1 GTSNPN and CDR2 SVGIG (reference sequence). Trimming stripped 5 bases from V and 7 bases from J, with 8 bases between. CDR3 protein: CAWERDGELFF. As DNA, the CDR3 is TGTGCCTGGGAGAGGGACGGGGAGCTGTTTTTT. Complete variable domain (other parts from reference TRBV30 and TRBJ2-2): SQTIHQWPATLVQPVGSPLSLECTVEGTSNPNLYWYRQAAGRGLQLLFYSVGIGQISSEVPQNLSASRPQDRQFILSSKKLLLSDSGFYLCAWERDGELFFGEGSRLTVL.

This chain links TRBV9 with TRBJ2-2; D may be TRBD1 (5 bases). V was pared by 1 base and J by 3 bases, with 10 bases between. The CDR3 consists of 15 residues. Germline-derived CDR1 and CDR2 are SGDLS and YYNGEE. CDR3 sequence (DNA): TGTGCCAGCAGCGTAACAGGTCAATACACCGGGGAGCTGTTTTTT. It codes for CASSVTGQYTGELFF.

This chain links TRBV5-6 with TRBJ1-1; 9 bases map to TRBD1. Trimming took 4 bases from V and 4 from J; bases not matched to a gene: 11. The germline gives CDR1 SGHDT, CDR2 YYEEEE. The CDR3 runs to 16 residues. CDR3 nucleotide sequence: TGTGCCAGCAGCCCTGGGACAGGGATTGTTGGCACTGAAGCTTTCTTT. This sequence encodes CASSPGTGIVGTEAFF.